This entry lists 28 T cell receptor beta chains sequenced from one sample in a study of T cells in Graves' hyperthyroidism and ophthalmopathy. There were TCR beta CDR3 regions amplified from RNA transcripts. The TCR CDR3 was amplified in a first-round RT-PCR using the HTBI primer set. TCRdb reanalysed the multiplex PCR reads using MiXCR and keeps one entry per CDR3 protein. The repertoire holds about 290,000 distinct CDR3 sequences, with approximately 13% as singletons. The sample was blood. These receptor sequences come from a woman aged 40 to 49 with Graves' hyperthyroidism.

This clonotype was detected many times. V usage is TRBV30 and J usage is TRBJ1-3; weak D call: TRBD1 (5 bases). Germline V CDR1 and CDR2: GTSNPN, SVGIG (reference sequence). The CDR3 sequence is 13 residues long. The CDR3 nucleotides are TGTGCTGTGGCGTTGGGACGTGGAAACACCATATATTTT. Translation: CAVALGRGNTIYF. Filled out from reference TRBV30 and TRBJ1-3, the complete variable domain reads SQTIHQWPATLVQPVGSPLSLECTVEGTSNPNLYWYRQAAGRGLQLLFYSVGIGQISSEVPQNLSASRPQDRQFILSSKKLLLSDSGFYLCAVALGRGNTIYFGEGSWLTVV.

This clonotype was seen ten or more times. The V call is TRBV12-3 or TRBV12-4, the J call TRBJ1-3; 8 bases agree with TRBD1. The CDR3 length is 14 residues. V dropped 6 bases and J dropped 6; count of bases not matched to a gene: 7. In nucleotides, the CDR3 is TGTGCCAGCAGAGGACAGGGTCGCGCAAACACCATATATTTT. It is translated as CASRGQGRANTIYF.

This clonotype was observed many times. V gene TRBV3-1 combines with J gene TRBJ2-1; D may be TRBD2 (5 bases). Looked up from germline, CDR1 is LGHDT and CDR2 is YNNKEL (reference sequence). V was cut by 5 bases and J by 4 bases, with 9 bases left in between. The CDR3 loop spans 13 amino acids. CDR3 in DNA: TGTGCCAGCAGCTTCCCGGGGTACAATGAGCAGTTCTTC. Amino acids: CASSFPGYNEQFF.

The genes are TRBV7-2 and TRBJ1-6; D perhaps matches TRBD1 (5 bases). Trimming took 3 bases from V and 9 from J, leaving 15 bases between them. CDR3 size: 15 residues. Per the germline V gene, CDR1 is SGHTA and CDR2 is FQGNSA. The CDR3 is CASSFVRAGGSPLHF. The DNA for the CDR3 is TGTGCCAGCAGCTTTGTCAGGGCCGGTGGTTCACCCCTCCACTTT.

This clonotype was counted only a few times. This rearrangement joins TRBV4-2 to TRBJ1-1; 9 bases align to TRBD1. The germline V gene encodes CDR1 LGHNA and CDR2 YNFKEQ. This CDR3 is 13 amino acids long. V was clipped by 4 bases and J by 8 bases; unmatched bases: 5. In DNA form, the CDR3 reads TGTGCCAGCAGCCCGGGACAGGGAAGAGAAGCTTTCTTT. Encoded protein: CASSPGQGREAFF.

This clonotype has a count of ten or more. This rearrangement joins TRBV10-3 to TRBJ1-2; D uncertain. Trimming removed 3 bases from V and 2 bases from J, with 10 bases in between. The germline V gene has CDR1 ENHRY and CDR2 SYGVKD. The CDR3 loop spans 14 amino acids. CDR3 sequence: CAISDLFSNYGYTF. The CDR3, as DNA: TGTGCCATCAGTGATTTGTTCTCGAACTATGGCTACACCTTC.

The table lists this clonotype with a few counts. The chain combines TRBV10-1 with TRBJ2-1, with no clear D. The CDR3 has 12 residues. Germline V gene data show CDR1 as WNHNN and CDR2 as SYGVQD (reference sequence). V was pared by 2 bases and J by 4 bases, with 3 bases between. The CDR3 DNA reads as TGCGCCAGCAGTGAGGTTTACAATGAGCAGTTCTTC. Amino acid sequence: CASSEVYNEQFF.

The CDR3, as DNA: TGCGCCAGCAGCGCGCTAGCGGGAGGTTTCGCAGATACGCAGTATTTT. Translation: CASSALAGGFADTQYF. The chain couples TRBV5-1 to TRBJ2-3; 11 nucleotides match TRBD2. Germline loops: CDR1 SGHRS, CDR2 YFSETQ. Trimming at V came to 4 bases and at J to 4 bases, leaving 8 bases not matched to a gene. The CDR3 extends over 16 amino acids.

The sample holds many counts of this clonotype. V usage is TRBV30 and J usage is TRBJ2-5, with D possibly being TRBD2 (5 bases). Trimming removed 8 bases at V and 7 bases at J, with 14 bases between. CDR3 length equals 11 residues. Per the germline V gene, CDR1 is GTSNPN and CDR2 is SVGIG (reference sequence). DNA for the CDR3: TGTGCCCGGACGTCCGGAGGGACCCAGTACTTC. As protein: CARTSGGTQYF.

This chain uses TRBV3-1 with TRBJ1-2; 12 bases align to TRBD1. In germline, CDR1 is LGHDT, CDR2 YNNKEL (reference sequence). Unmatched junction bases numbered 6, after V lost 5 bases and J lost 5 bases. This CDR3 has 15 residues. The CDR3 DNA sequence: TGTGCCAGCAGCTTCGGGACAGGGGGCGCTTATGGCTACACCTTC. Its protein is CASSFGTGGAYGYTF.

The chain combines TRBV19 with TRBJ1-4; TRBD1 matches 7 bases. In germline, CDR1 is LNHDA, CDR2 SQIVND (reference sequence). The V gene end was trimmed by 3 bases and the J gene end by 7 bases; junction bases not matched to a gene: 8. The CDR3 runs to 15 residues. The CDR3 bases are TGTGCCAGTAGTATCTTAGGGCAGGGGGTTGAAAAACTGTTTTTT. This translates into CASSILGQGVEKLFF.

This sequence joins TRBV25-1 and TRBJ2-7, with TRBD1 matching 12 bases. The V and J ends lost 3 bases and 1 base, in that order; junction bases with no gene match: 4. Germline V gene data show CDR1 as MGHDK and CDR2 as SYGVNS. This CDR3 is built from 16 residues. The CDR3 region has the DNA TGTGCCAGCAGTGACTGGGACAGGGGGCCGTCCTACGAGCAGTACTTC. Translation: CASSDWDRGPSYEQYF.

This clonotype has only a few counts. For the CDR3, the DNA is TGTGCCAGCAGCGCAACATTAGCGGGACCAAGCACAGATACGCAGTATTTT. It specifies CASSATLAGPSTDTQYF. V gene TRBV9 combines with J gene TRBJ2-3; TRBD2 matches at 8 bases. The germline CDR1 and CDR2 sequences are SGDLS and YYNGEE. The CDR3 runs to 17 residues. Germline trimming cut 3 bases from V and 0 bases from J; bases unmatched to any gene: 9.

This clonotype has at least ten counts. This chain uses TRBV19 with TRBJ1-5, with D possibly TRBD1 on 5 matching bases. Germline V CDR1 and CDR2: LNHDA, SQIVND (reference sequence). Trimming took off 7 bases at V and 2 bases at J, with 15 bases between the two ends. The CDR3 covers 15 residues. CDR3 in DNA: TGTGCCAGTACCCTGGGGCCCCTGGGCAATCAGCCCCAGCATTTT. It translates to CASTLGPLGNQPQHF.

This clonotype was detected many times. The chain links TRBV18 to TRBJ1-1, with D possibly being TRBD1 (5 bases). Germline loops: CDR1 KGHSH, CDR2 LQKENI. The CDR3 totals 14 residues. V was pared by 6 bases and J by 3 bases, with 14 bases between. The CDR3, as DNA: TGTGCCAGCTCCAAGGGGCAGGGCGACACTGAAGCTTTCTTT. It is translated as CASSKGQGDTEAFF.

The V and J genes are TRBV7-9 and TRBJ2-7, with TRBD1 matching over 9 bases. The CDR3 is 16 amino acids. From germline, CDR1 is SEHNR and CDR2 FQNEAQ (reference sequence). The V and J ends lost 5 bases and 0 bases, in that order; junction bases with no gene match: 8. CDR3 sequence (DNA): TGTGCCAGCAGCACAAAAGGGACAGGGAACTCCTACGAGCAGTACTTC. Residues: CASSTKGTGNSYEQYF.

This clonotype has a handful of counts. This rearrangement joins TRBV6-2 or TRBV6-3 to TRBJ2-2; no reliable D call. V shed 8 bases and J shed 3 bases, with 10 bases lying between them. There are 13 residues in the CDR3. Germline lookup yields CDR1 MNHEY and CDR2 SVGEGT. DNA for the CDR3: TGTGCCAGCGCCGACACGTACACCGGGGAGCTGTTTTTT. It codes for CASADTYTGELFF.

This clonotype has at least ten counts. This chain links TRBV29-1 with TRBJ2-7; the D gene could be TRBD1 or TRBD2 (5 bases each). Trimming removed 7 bases at V and 5 bases at J, with 15 bases between. Germline CDR1 and CDR2: SQVTM and ANQGSEA. This CDR3 is 12 amino acids long. The CDR3 DNA reads as TGCAGCGGACGACTCGGGGCCAACGAGCAGTACTTC. This codes for CSGRLGANEQYF.

The chain couples TRBV20-1 to TRBJ2-6; perhaps D is TRBD1 or TRBD2 (6 bases each). CDR1 is DFQATT and CDR2 is SNEGSKA in the germline V gene (reference sequence). This CDR3 comprises 13 residues. V gave up 1 base and J gave up 14 bases, with 15 bases separating them. CDR3 nucleotides: TGCAGTGCTAGAGCACCGGGGGCAACGCTCCTGACTTTC. Protein product: CSARAPGATLLTF.

This clonotype was counted many times. The chain has TRBV25-1 and TRBJ2-5, with D possibly TRBD1 on 6 matching bases. The germline V gene encodes CDR1 MGHDK and CDR2 SYGVNS. Trimming cost V 4 bases and J 2 bases, with 14 bases left between them. The CDR3 contains 15 residues. The CDR3 DNA is TGTGCCAGCAGTGCCCCGGGACAAGGGCAAGAGACCCAGTACTTC. The encoded protein is CASSAPGQGQETQYF.

This clonotype has a count of ten or more. J is TRBJ1-3 and V is TRBV12-5, with unresolved D. Germline V gives CDR1 LGHNT, CDR2 FRNRAP. V was shortened by 8 bases and J by 0 bases, with 8 bases between the two germline ends. This CDR3 is built from 13 residues. For the CDR3, the DNA is TGTGCTAGTACACCCTTCTCTGGAAACACCATATATTTT. Its protein is CASTPFSGNTIYF.

The sample holds many counts of this clonotype. The chain joins TRBV28 to TRBJ2-5, with D uncertain. The CDR3 runs to 14 residues. Deletions cut 6 bases from V and 5 bases from J, with 16 bases between. Germline V gene data show CDR1 as MDHEN and CDR2 as SYDVKM. The CDR3 coding sequence is TGTGCCAGCAGGCGGAATTCAGGACGGGAGACCCAGTACTTC. Protein product: CASRRNSGRETQYF.

This clonotype has at least ten counts. Compared with germline, one end of the junction differs, possibly owing to a read error. The rearrangement uses TRBV2 and TRBJ1-1; no definite D call. The CDR3 has 15 amino acids. The V gene's germline CDR1 is SNHLY and CDR2 FYNNEI. CDR3 sequence reads: CTSRTSRDTYTEAFF. The CDR3 DNA reads TGTACCAGCAGGACGAGCCGAGATACGTATACTGAAGCTTTCTTT.

Many counts were recorded for this clonotype. V is TRBV28 and J is TRBJ2-2, with D tentatively TRBD2 (6 bases). Germline lookup yields CDR1 MDHEN and CDR2 SYDVKM. Trimming shortened V by 4 bases and J by 0 bases, and 12 bases separated the two germline ends. This CDR3 is 16 amino acids long. The CDR3: CASSSWTTPNTGELFF. The DNA of the CDR3 is TGTGCCAGCAGTTCCTGGACTACCCCGAACACCGGGGAGCTGTTTTTT.

Many counts were recorded for this clonotype. V and J are TRBV2 and TRBJ2-2, with D possibly matching TRBD2 (5 bases). Trimming pared 4 bases from V and 6 bases from J, leaving 12 bases between. CDR1 and CDR2 from the germline V gene are SNHLY and FYNNEI. The CDR3 extends over 14 amino acids. In nucleotides, the CDR3 is TGTGCCAGCAGTGGAGGACGCGGGTCCGGGGAGCTGTTTTTT. Protein sequence: CASSGGRGSGELFF. The full variable domain, in which reference TRBV2 and TRBJ2-2 provide the parts outside the CDR3, is EPEVTQTPSHQVTQMGQEVILRCVPISNHLYFYWYRQILGQKVEFLVSFYNNEISEKSEIFDDQFSVERPDGSNFTLKIRSTKLEDSAMYFCASSGGRGSGELFFGEGSRLTVL.

The sample holds many counts of this clonotype. The chain recombines TRBV12-3 or TRBV12-4 with TRBJ2-7; 8 positions match TRBD2. The CDR3 extends over 12 amino acids. J gave up 7 bases and V 4 bases, and 3 bases lay outside the gene matches. CDR3 loop: CASSYTGGEQYF. CDR3 nucleotides: TGTGCCAGCAGTTATACGGGAGGGGAGCAGTACTTC.

The sample holds a few counts of this clonotype. The chain couples TRBV6-1 to TRBJ1-5; TRBD1 matches 9 bases. The junction had 6 bases not matched to a gene; V was cut back by 5 bases and J by 4 bases. CDR3 length: 15 amino acids. Germline assignment: CDR1 MNHNS and CDR2 SASEGT. The CDR3, as DNA: TGTGCCAGCAGTCCCCGGGACAGGGAAAATCAGCCCCAGCATTTT. Its protein is CASSPRDRENQPQHF.

There are a few counts of this clonotype. V is TRBV15 and J is TRBJ1-5, with D possibly TRBD1 on 5 matching bases. CDR1 is LNHNV, CDR2 YYDKDF, per germline (reference sequence). This CDR3 has 15 residues. Trimming left V 5 bases short and J 4 bases short, with 15 bases between. The CDR3 DNA reads TGTGCCACCAGCCCAATGGAGCGGGGGAATCAGCCCCAGCATTTT. The encoded protein is CATSPMERGNQPQHF.